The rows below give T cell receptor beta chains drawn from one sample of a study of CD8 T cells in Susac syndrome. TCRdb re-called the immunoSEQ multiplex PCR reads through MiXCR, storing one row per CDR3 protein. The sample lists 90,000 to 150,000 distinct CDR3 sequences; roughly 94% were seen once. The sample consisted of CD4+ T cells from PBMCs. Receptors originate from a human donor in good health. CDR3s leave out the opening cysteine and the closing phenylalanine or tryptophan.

CDR3 protein: AWSVNRFGRALPDTQY; V gene: TRBV30; CDR3 length: 16
CDR3 protein: ASSADTQNTEAF; V gene: TRBV5-1; CDR3 length: 12
CDR3 protein: ASRSYREGANVLT; V gene: TRBV27; CDR3 length: 13
CDR3 protein: ASSQEGTGSSGANVLT; V gene: TRBV4-2; CDR3 length: 16
CDR3 protein: ASSKDGGNPYEQY; V gene: TRBV21-1; CDR3 length: 13
CDR3 protein: ASSPLAGDGDEQF; V gene: TRBV7-2; CDR3 length: 13
CDR3 protein: ASSQAPVGEQF; V gene: TRBV3-1; CDR3 length: 11
CDR3 protein: ASSQDLLAGTPGANVLT; V gene: TRBV4-3; CDR3 length: 17
CDR3 protein: SVKRQTGTQETQY; V gene: TRBV29-1; CDR3 length: 13
CDR3 protein: ASRPVAQETQY; V gene: TRBV5-1; CDR3 length: 11
CDR3 protein: ASSLEQHGSGNTIY; V gene: TRBV7-9; CDR3 length: 14
CDR3 protein: ASSLAGTTDQETQY; V gene: TRBV5-1; CDR3 length: 14
CDR3 protein: ATSDHNGYT; V gene: TRBV24-1; CDR3 length: 9
CDR3 protein: ATSSLGMETQY; V gene: TRBV15; CDR3 length: 11
CDR3 protein: ASSLLLRGQDRGYT; V gene: TRBV28; CDR3 length: 14
CDR3 protein: ASSSGTSGSTDTQY; V gene: TRBV9; CDR3 length: 14
CDR3 protein: ASSLTVSSYNSPLH; V gene: TRBV6-5; CDR3 length: 14
CDR3 protein: ARRWGPEAF; V gene: TRBV30; CDR3 length: 9
CDR3 protein: ASSSTGITDTQY; V gene: TRBV18; CDR3 length: 12
CDR3 protein: ASTNRGDTQY; V gene: TRBV2; CDR3 length: 10
CDR3 protein: ASSSGDRANQPQH; V gene: TRBV5-1; CDR3 length: 13
CDR3 protein: ASSRDRGTQY; V gene: TRBV19; CDR3 length: 10
CDR3 protein: ASSYQGGYEQY; V gene: TRBV25-1; CDR3 length: 11
CDR3 protein: ASSRLAGANTGELF; V gene: TRBV3-1; CDR3 length: 14
CDR3 protein: ASSPTSSYEQY; V gene: TRBV28; CDR3 length: 11
CDR3 protein: SARDRGRKSSYNEQF; V gene: TRBV20-1; CDR3 length: 15
CDR3 protein: ASSLIYEQF; V gene: TRBV7-9; CDR3 length: 9
CDR3 protein: AWGGSNTGELF; V gene: TRBV30; CDR3 length: 11
CDR3 protein: ASTPGLAVNNEQF; V gene: TRBV12-3/TRBV12-4; CDR3 length: 13
CDR3 protein: ASSKAGELF; V gene: TRBV3-1; CDR3 length: 9
CDR3 protein: ASSLRNEQF; V gene: TRBV28; CDR3 length: 9
CDR3 protein: ASSLSSGSKVEQY; V gene: TRBV7-2; CDR3 length: 13
CDR3 protein: ASSFTGPTGELF; V gene: TRBV6-2/TRBV6-3; CDR3 length: 12
CDR3 protein: ASTKGTSGSNRAEQY; V gene: TRBV7-9; CDR3 length: 15
CDR3 protein: AWEKANTEAF; V gene: TRBV7-9; CDR3 length: 10
CDR3 protein: ASSPTGGSNSPLH; V gene: TRBV3-1; CDR3 length: 13
CDR3 protein: ASSFHGGSYEQY; V gene: TRBV21-1; CDR3 length: 12
CDR3 protein: ASSYYSGRIVLYTGELF; V gene: TRBV7-2; CDR3 length: 17
CDR3 protein: SHQIFGQPQH; V gene: TRBV20-1; CDR3 length: 10
CDR3 protein: ASRRRDTDTQY; V gene: TRBV10-2; CDR3 length: 11
CDR3 protein: ASSPRDYTDTQY; V gene: TRBV7-2; CDR3 length: 12
CDR3 protein: ASSSTGGGLGTEAF; V gene: TRBV6-5; CDR3 length: 14
CDR3 protein: ASTVYSNQPQH; V gene: TRBV2; CDR3 length: 11
CDR3 protein: ASSEAGGRQETQY; V gene: TRBV3-1; CDR3 length: 13
CDR3 protein: SARDQGGFSSYNEQF; V gene: TRBV20-1; CDR3 length: 15
CDR3 protein: AWRSGRAGYEQY; V gene: TRBV30; CDR3 length: 12
CDR3 protein: SARVQIGRAPDTQY; V gene: TRBV20-1; CDR3 length: 14
CDR3 protein: ASSFTSGTYEQY; V gene: TRBV5-1; CDR3 length: 12
CDR3 protein: ASSQSYYSSYNSPLH; V gene: TRBV23-1; CDR3 length: 15
CDR3 protein: SAPLGGSGYGYT; V gene: TRBV20-1; CDR3 length: 12
CDR3 protein: ASSMEGSAGANVLT; V gene: TRBV19; CDR3 length: 14
CDR3 protein: ASSPPQGNIQY; V gene: TRBV7-8; CDR3 length: 11
CDR3 protein: ASSLMVGSYEQY; V gene: TRBV12-3/TRBV12-4; CDR3 length: 12
CDR3 protein: ASGNKLYEQY; V gene: TRBV28; CDR3 length: 10
CDR3 protein: ASSLAGGPWDTQY; V gene: TRBV7-9; CDR3 length: 13
CDR3 protein: ASSLVASGLNTGELF; V gene: TRBV5-1; CDR3 length: 15
CDR3 protein: ACGTGDNEKLF; V gene: TRBV30; CDR3 length: 11
CDR3 protein: ASTPRSGTIEKLF; V gene: TRBV2; CDR3 length: 13
CDR3 protein: ASSQLYQETQY; V gene: TRBV12-3/TRBV12-4; CDR3 length: 11
CDR3 protein: ASSVASGRPYNEQF; V gene: TRBV4-1; CDR3 length: 14